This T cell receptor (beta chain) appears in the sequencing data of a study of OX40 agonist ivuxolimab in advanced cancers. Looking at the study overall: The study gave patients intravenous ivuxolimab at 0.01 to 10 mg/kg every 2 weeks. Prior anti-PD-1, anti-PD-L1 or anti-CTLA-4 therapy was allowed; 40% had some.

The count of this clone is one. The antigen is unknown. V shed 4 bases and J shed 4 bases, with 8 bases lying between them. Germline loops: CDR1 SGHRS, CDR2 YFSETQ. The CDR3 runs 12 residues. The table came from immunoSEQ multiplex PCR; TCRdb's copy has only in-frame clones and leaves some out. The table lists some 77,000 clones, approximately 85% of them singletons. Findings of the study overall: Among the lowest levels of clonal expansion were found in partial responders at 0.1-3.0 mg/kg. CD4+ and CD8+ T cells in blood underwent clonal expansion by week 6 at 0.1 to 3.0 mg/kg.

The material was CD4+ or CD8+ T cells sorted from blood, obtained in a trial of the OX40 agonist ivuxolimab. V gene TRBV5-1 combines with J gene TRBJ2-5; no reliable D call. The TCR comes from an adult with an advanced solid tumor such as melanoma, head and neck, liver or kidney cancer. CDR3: CASSPSGETQYF. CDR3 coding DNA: TGCGCCAGCAGCCCTTCCGGAGAGACCCAGTACTTC.